Listed below are T cell receptor beta chains from one sample, sequenced in a study of T cell responses to AZD1222 COVID-19 vaccine. Method: immunoSEQ multiplex PCR; TCRdb's copy keeps in-frame clones and lacks some. The data contain approximately 170,000 clones, 80% to 95% of them singletons. Sequencing used peripheral blood, obtained on day 0 of AZD1222 vaccination. These receptor sequences come from an adult in good health. Each CDR3 is given without its conserved first and last residue.

V	J	CDR3
TRBV2	TRBJ1-4	ASTGRVLEKLF
TRBV11-2	TRBJ1-2	ASSLVGLQGDDGYT
TRBV7-9	TRBJ2-1	ASSLVSGGINEQF
TRBV5-5	TRBJ2-4	ASSLDLVNIQY
TRBV6-1	TRBJ2-1	ASSEYTGTVGDNEQF
TRBV27	TRBJ1-4	ASSLGTGVPEKLF
TRBV27	TRBJ2-6	ASSPASGANVLT
TRBV27	TRBJ1-1	AARAFPGTEAF
TRBV18	TRBJ2-2	ASSPVGDRGAGELF
TRBV5-1	TRBJ1-2	ASSVGTAYGYT
TRBV27	TRBJ2-1	ASSLASLAGNEQF
TRBV2	TRBJ2-7	ASSVRARYEQY
TRBV5-5	TRBJ1-2	ASSVDAGTAYYGYT
TRBV3-1/TRBV3-2	TRBJ2-2	ASSQGTHTGELF
TRBV6-6	TRBJ2-2	ASIYGLADNTGELF
TRBV9	TRBJ1-1	ASSSQGGTEAF
TRBV18	TRBJ1-2	ASSPLGQGNYGYT
TRBV9	TRBJ2-7	ASSVGPGQANEQY
TRBV19	TRBJ2-7	ASSTPGTSGAYEQY
TRBV12-3/TRBV12-4	TRBJ1-2	ASSLDGYGYT
TRBV6-5	TRBJ1-5	ASSYSIQASQPQH
TRBV19	TRBJ1-1	ASKTGLRGGRNTEAF
TRBV6-5	TRBJ1-2	ASSYSMGGDYGYT
TRBV5-1	TRBJ2-7	ASSLRATSGGAEEQY
TRBV5-8	TRBJ1-6	ASRPVQGGSESSYNSPLH
TRBV5-1	TRBJ2-3	ASSLGSGRFGDTQY
TRBV13	TRBJ1-1	ASMRQVSNTEAF
TRBV7-9	TRBJ1-1	ASSSWISNTEAF
TRBV2	TRBJ2-5	ASNPGLAGIETQY
TRBV5-1	TRBJ1-2	ASSLTNFARDGYGYT
TRBV5-4	TRBJ1-6	ASSLRGGFNNSPLH
TRBV19	TRBJ2-2	ASSVWTGSNTGELF
TRBV5-1	TRBJ2-1	ASSLVLAGGHNEQF
TRBV7-9	TRBJ2-1	ASSTPGRGAPNEQF
TRBV10-3	TRBJ2-5	ARHEGAQPLRKETQY
TRBV7-9	TRBJ2-3	ASSPVLEFGDTQY
TRBV30	TRBJ1-1	AWSGGIVQVNTEAF
TRBV19	TRBJ2-1	ASSYYNEQF
TRBV3-1/TRBV3-2	TRBJ1-2	ASSQARGGRASGGYT
TRBV6-6	TRBJ1-5	ASSHPSDRRDNQPQH
TRBV6-5	TRBJ1-1	ASSYSMAASEAF
TRBV7-9	TRBJ1-2	ASSSIGNGYT
TRBV19	TRBJ1-1	ASSISGTPNTEAF
TRBV5-1	TRBJ1-6	ASSSLQGANSPLH